Below are 19 T cell receptor beta chains sequenced from a single sample in a study of T cell clonality in common variable immunodeficiency. Which antigens these TCRs recognize remains unknown. Study-wide results and caveats: In common variable immunodeficiency, TCR beta chains reportedly carried fewer deletions and N-nucleotide insertions.

Only in-frame clones appear in the TCRdb table, and some are missing; sequencing was by immunoSEQ multiplex PCR. Altogether more than 30,000 clones were found in the sample, and no singletons occur. Input material: peripheral blood mononuclear cells. These receptors were obtained from a human donor with common variable immunodeficiency.

The sample holds many counts of this clone. The CDR3 is cut off 3 residues early in the read; its end comes from the germline J gene. The chain carries TRBV23-1 and TRBJ2-7, with 9 bases aligning to TRBD1. TRBV23-1 is placed among ORFs of uncertain function. CDR3 length equals 16 residues. The V gene end was trimmed by 3 bases and the J gene end by 0 bases; junction bases not matched to a gene: 6. CDR3 residues: CASSHYAGQGSYEQYF. The sequenced part of the CDR3 DNA is TGCGCCAGCAGTCACTATGCGGGACAGGGCTCCTACGAG.

This clone was recorded many times. The CDR3 extends 3 residues past the end of the read, so its final part is completed from the germline J gene. The chain couples TRBV10-3 to TRBJ1-2; D unclear. The CDR3 is 11 residues long. Germline assignment: CDR1 ENHRY and CDR2 SYGVKD. V shed 3 bases and J shed 6 bases, with 5 bases lying between them. The part of the CDR3 DNA that was read is TGTGCCATCAGTGAACTAAATGGC. Encoded protein: CAISELNG. The entire CDR3 protein is CAISELNGYTF.

This clone was counted ten times or more. The read terminates 3 residues ahead of where the CDR3 ends, so the germline J gene completes it. The chain has TRBV6-2 or TRBV6-3 and TRBJ2-2; TRBD1 agrees at 7 bases. Trimming removed 2 bases from V and 4 bases from J; junction bases left unmatched: 7. Germline CDR1 is MNHEY and CDR2 is SVGEGT. The CDR3 sequence is 16 residues long. The CDR3 sequence is CASSYADRVVTGELFF. The CDR3 DNA, read in part, is TGTGCCAGCAGTTACGCCGACAGGGTGGTCACCGGGGAG.

To note about this clone: The read comes to an end 3 residues before the CDR3 does, leaving the germline J gene to fill in the end. The V and J genes are TRBV7-2 and TRBJ2-5; no clear D. Trimming took off 1 base at V and 5 bases at J, with 8 bases between the two ends. CDR1 and CDR2 (germline): SGHTA, FQGNSA. This CDR3 contains 13 residues. The part of the CDR3 DNA that was read is TGTGCCAGCAGCTTAGGTGCGGTGGAGACC. It translates to CASSLGAVET. The CDR3 as a whole reads CASSLGAVETQYF. Variable domain in full (rest from reference TRBV7-2 and TRBJ2-5): GAGVSQSPSNKVTEKGKDVELRCDPISGHTALYWYRQSLGQGLEFLIYFQGNSAPDKSGLPSDRFSAERTGGSVSTLTIQRTQQEDSAVYLCASSLGAVETQYFGPGTRLLVL.

This clone was found many times. Here the CDR3 reads CASSPRGDRTQYF. The CDR3 bases that were read are TGTGCCAGCAGTCCAAGGGGTGACCGTACG. The genes are TRBV7-2 and TRBJ2-3, with D possibly being TRBD1 (5 bases). The CDR3 extends 3 residues past the end of the read, so its final part is completed from the germline J gene. CDR1 is SGHTA and CDR2 is FQGNSA in the germline V gene. The CDR3 runs 13 residues. The ends were cut back, 6 bases at V and 8 bases at J, with 15 bases in the middle.

There are a few counts of this clone. The read stops 3 residues short of the end of the CDR3; the missing end is completed from the germline J gene. This sequence joins TRBV6-2 or TRBV6-3 and TRBJ1-1; maybe TRBD1 (6 bases). The CDR3 length is 15 residues. Germline V gene sequence: CDR1 MNHEY, CDR2 SVGEGT. V was trimmed by 7 bases and J by 6 bases, leaving 21 bases between them. The DNA read from the CDR3 is TGTGCCAGCATTTGGGGGGGCGCGCGTACCTCTGAA. It is translated as CASIWGGARTSE. The complete CDR3 reads CASIWGGARTSEAFF.

In this sample, this clone turned up a few times. The sequenced fragment ends 3 residues before the CDR3 boundary, so the rest is inferred from the germline J gene. The chain recombines TRBV19 with TRBJ1-2; no firm D call. V dropped 0 bases and J dropped 6 bases, with 11 bases sitting between them. Germline V gene sequence: CDR1 LNHDA, CDR2 SQIVND (reference sequence). The CDR3 extends over 14 amino acids. The sequenced part of the CDR3 DNA is TGTGCCAGTAGTATAGATCGGGGTCTGAATGGC. Its protein product is CASSIDRGLNG. The whole CDR3 protein is CASSIDRGLNGYTF.

This clone showed up many times. The read is 3 residues too short to cover the CDR3 end, so that end is filled in from the germline J gene. This rearrangement joins TRBV20-1 to TRBJ2-1; the match to TRBD2 covers 13 bases. The CDR3 length is 13 residues. V was clipped by 6 bases and J by 7 bases; unmatched bases: 3. Germline CDR1 DFQATT, CDR2 SNEGSKA (reference sequence). The sequenced CDR3 bases are TGCAGTGCCGGGACTAGCGGGAAAAATGAG. This codes for CSAGTSGKNE. The entire CDR3 sequence reads CSAGTSGKNEQFF.

Details on this clone: With the read ending 3 residues before the CDR3 end, the germline J gene is used to fill in that end. This rearrangement joins TRBV7-7 to TRBJ2-7, with a tentative D call TRBD1 (5 bases). Germline loops: CDR1 SSHAT, CDR2 FNYEAQ (reference sequence). V was cut by 1 base and J by 5 bases, with 12 bases left in between. The CDR3 is 14 amino acids. The CDR3 bases that were read are TGTGCCAGCAGCTTAGGGCAGGGAATCCACGAG. Protein: CASSLGQGIHE. The full-length CDR3 reads as CASSLGQGIHEQYF. Full variable domain (rest looked up from reference TRBV7-7 and TRBJ2-7): GAGVSQSPRYKVTKRGQDVTLRCDPISSHATLYWYQQALGQGPEFLTYFNYEAQPDKSGLPSDRFSAERPEGSISTLTIQRTEQRDSAMYRCASSLGQGIHEQYFGPGTRLTVT.

Ten or more counts support this clone. The read terminates 3 residues before the CDR3 end, so the remaining end is supplied by the germline J gene. The chain uses TRBV7-3 and TRBJ2-2, with TRBD2 as a possible D gene (6 bases). The CDR3 runs 16 residues. Germline V CDR1 and CDR2: SGHTA, FQGTGA. V shed 5 bases and J shed 0 bases, with 13 bases lying between them. CDR3 amino acids: CASSPRGLSNTGELFF. CDR3 DNA, as far as it was read: TGTGCCAGCAGCCCTCGTGGACTATCGAACACCGGGGAG.

A word on this clone: Read coverage stops 3 residues before the CDR3 terminus; the germline J gene supplies the remainder. This chain connects TRBV19 to TRBJ2-1; TRBD1 is a possible D gene (5 bases). V lost 5 bases, J lost 7 bases, and 15 bases lay in between. CDR3 size: 14 residues. Germline V CDR1 and CDR2: LNHDA, SQIVND (reference sequence). The CDR3 is CASSLQVMENEQFF. The covered CDR3 bases are TGTGCCAGTAGTTTACAGGTTATGGAAAATGAG.

Regarding this clone: Read data end 3 residues before the CDR3 end; the end is taken from the germline J gene. The V gene is TRBV7-9, the J gene TRBJ2-3; D ambiguous. Germline CDR1 and CDR2: SEHNR and FQNEAQ (reference sequence). The CDR3 is 14 residues long. V shed 2 bases and J shed 1 base, with 7 bases lying between them. The CDR3: CASSLSLGTDTQYF. CDR3 DNA, as far as it was read: TGTGCCAGCAGCTTAAGCCTAGGCACAGATACG.

This clone was picked up many times. The read terminates 3 residues before the CDR3 end, so the remaining end is supplied by the germline J gene. The V call is TRBV5-4, the J call TRBJ2-3, with a possible D match to TRBD2 (6 bases). Trimming took 2 bases from V and 0 from J, leaving 10 bases between them. CDR1 SGHNT and CDR2 YYREEE come from the germline V gene (reference sequence). The CDR3 spans 15 residues. The sequenced CDR3 bases are TGTGCCAGCAGCTTCAGCGGGTTTAGCACAGATACG. Its protein is CASSFSGFSTDT. The CDR3 as a whole reads CASSFSGFSTDTQYF.

This clone was recorded a few times. The sequenced fragment ends 3 residues before the CDR3 boundary, so the rest is inferred from the germline J gene. The V call is TRBV19, the J call TRBJ2-7; 8 positions agree with TRBD2. This CDR3 spans 14 amino acids. Trimming cost V 1 base and J 6 bases; bases outside gene matches: 5. The germline gives CDR1 LNHDA, CDR2 SQIVND (reference sequence). The chain's CDR3 is CASSIGSGNSEQYF. The CDR3 bases that were read are TGTGCCAGTAGTATAGGTAGCGGGAACTCCGAG.

In this sample, this clone turned up a few times. The CDR3 goes on 3 residues after the read ends, and that part is filled in from the germline J gene. The V call is TRBV7-3, the J call TRBJ1-3; D is unclear. This CDR3 is built from 11 residues. Germline V CDR1 and CDR2: SGHTA, FQGTGA. Here the CDR3 reads CASSFEGPIYF. The CDR3 bases that were read are TGTGCCAGCAGCTTTGAGGGTCCC.

This clone was seen many times. The read is 3 residues too short to cover the CDR3 end, so that end is filled in from the germline J gene. V and J are TRBV9 and TRBJ2-2; D possibly matches TRBD1 or TRBD2 (5 bases each). CDR1 and CDR2 (germline): SGDLS, YYNGEE. The V end was cut by 0 bases, the J end by 7 bases, with 19 bases between. The CDR3 loop spans 17 amino acids. The sequenced part of the CDR3 DNA is TGTGCCAGCAGCGTAGGCGCAGGGAGTTTTTCCGTCGGGGAG. It translates to CASSVGAGSFSVGE. The CDR3 as a whole reads CASSVGAGSFSVGELFF.

The sample holds a few counts of this clone. CDR3 amino acids: CASRATGHSNQPQHF. Incomplete CDR3 DNA: TGTGCCAGCAGGGCGACAGGCCATAGCAATCAGCCC. The chain links TRBV2 to TRBJ1-5; D perhaps matches TRBD1 (6 bases). The CDR3 goes on 3 residues after the read ends, and that part is filled in from the germline J gene. The ends were cut back, 6 bases at V and 0 bases at J, with 12 bases in the middle. CDR3 length equals 15 residues. Germline-derived CDR1 and CDR2 are SNHLY and FYNNEI.

This clone was counted ten times or more. The read ends 3 residues shy of where the CDR3 ends; the end is completed using the germline J gene. This sequence joins TRBV7-6 and TRBJ2-7, with a weak D call TRBD2 (5 bases). Germline V CDR1 and CDR2: SGHVS, FNYEAQ. CDR3 length: 16 residues. Trimming pared 2 bases from V and 2 bases from J, leaving 16 bases between. CDR3 residues: CASSLRSGNPPYEQYF. The sequenced CDR3 bases are TGTGCCAGCAGCTTAAGGTCGGGGAATCCTCCCTACGAG.

To note about this clone: The read terminates 3 residues before the CDR3 end, so the remaining end is supplied by the germline J gene. V usage is TRBV7-9 and J usage is TRBJ2-5; perhaps TRBD1 as D (6 bases). With 3 bases removed from V and 1 base from J, the gap between germline ends came to 12 bases. The CDR3 spans 15 residues. Germline V CDR1 and CDR2: SEHNR, FQNEAQ (reference sequence). CDR3 DNA, as far as it was read: TGTGCCAGCAGCTTGGGGGCTAGTCCCCAAGAGACC. Residues: CASSLGASPQET. In full, the CDR3 reads CASSLGASPQETQYF.